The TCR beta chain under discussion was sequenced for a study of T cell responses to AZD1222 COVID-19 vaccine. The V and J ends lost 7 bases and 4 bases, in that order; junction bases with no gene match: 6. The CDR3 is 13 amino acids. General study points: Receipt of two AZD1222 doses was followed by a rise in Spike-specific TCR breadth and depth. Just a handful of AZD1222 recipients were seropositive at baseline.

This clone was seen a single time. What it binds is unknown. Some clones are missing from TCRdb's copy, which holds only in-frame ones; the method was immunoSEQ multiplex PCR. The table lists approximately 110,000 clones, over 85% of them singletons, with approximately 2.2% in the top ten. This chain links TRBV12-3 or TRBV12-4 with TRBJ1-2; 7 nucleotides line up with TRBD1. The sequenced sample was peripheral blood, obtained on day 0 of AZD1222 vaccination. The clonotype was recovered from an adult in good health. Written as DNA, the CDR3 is TGTGCCAGCACCACCGGGACAGCCTATGGCTACACCTTC. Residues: CASTTGTAYGYTF.